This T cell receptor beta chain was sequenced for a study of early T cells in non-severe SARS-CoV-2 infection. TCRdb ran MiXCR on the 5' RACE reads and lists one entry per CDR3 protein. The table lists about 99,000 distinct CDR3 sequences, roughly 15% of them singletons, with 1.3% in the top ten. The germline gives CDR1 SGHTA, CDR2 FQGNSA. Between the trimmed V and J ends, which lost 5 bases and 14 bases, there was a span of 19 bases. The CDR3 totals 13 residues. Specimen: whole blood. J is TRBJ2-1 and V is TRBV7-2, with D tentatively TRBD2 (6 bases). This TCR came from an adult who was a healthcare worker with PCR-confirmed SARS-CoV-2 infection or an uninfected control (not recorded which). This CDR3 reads CASSPFEGGAEFF. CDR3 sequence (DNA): TGTGCCAGCAGCCCATTTGAGGGCGGGGCGGAGTTCTTC.